Sequencing of this T cell receptor beta chain was carried out in a study of T cell repertoires in aging, cancer and after chemotherapy. V dropped 6 bases and J dropped 2 bases, with 8 bases sitting between them. Germline CDR1 reads LNHDA; CDR2 reads SQIVND (reference sequence). There are 12 residues in the CDR3. A mixed TRB-A/B primer pool amplified rearranged TRB by multiplex touch-down PCR. TCRdb reprocessed the multiplex PCR reads via MiXCR and lists one record per CDR3 protein. The sample consists of approximately 6,100 distinct CDR3 sequences, roughly 39% of them appearing once. The template was genomic DNA from peripheral blood, not RNA. In this sample, this clonotype turned up a few times. Its target is unknown. Study observations and caveats: Rebound thymic output was suggested by rising median generation probability during chemotherapy in each cancer cohort.

This receptor was identified in a human donor with a blood cancer. The sample was blood. V usage is TRBV19 and J usage is TRBJ2-7; TRBD1 is a possible D gene (5 bases). The CDR3 here is CASRGPTYEQYF. The DNA for the CDR3 is TGTGCCAGTAGGGGGCCTACCTACGAGCAGTACTTC.